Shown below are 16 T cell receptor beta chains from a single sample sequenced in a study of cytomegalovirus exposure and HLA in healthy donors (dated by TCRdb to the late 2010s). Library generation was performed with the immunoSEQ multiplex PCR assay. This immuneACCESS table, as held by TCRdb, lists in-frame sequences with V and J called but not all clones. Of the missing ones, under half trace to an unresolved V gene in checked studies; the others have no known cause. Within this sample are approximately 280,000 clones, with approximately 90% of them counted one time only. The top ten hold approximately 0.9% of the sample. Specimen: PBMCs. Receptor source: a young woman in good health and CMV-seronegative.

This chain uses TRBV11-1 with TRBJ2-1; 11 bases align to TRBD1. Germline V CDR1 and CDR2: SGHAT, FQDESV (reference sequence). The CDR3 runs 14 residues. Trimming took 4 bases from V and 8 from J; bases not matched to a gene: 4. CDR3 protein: CASSYGQGAYEQFF. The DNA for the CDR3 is TGTGCCAGCAGCTACGGACAGGGGGCTTATGAGCAGTTCTTC.

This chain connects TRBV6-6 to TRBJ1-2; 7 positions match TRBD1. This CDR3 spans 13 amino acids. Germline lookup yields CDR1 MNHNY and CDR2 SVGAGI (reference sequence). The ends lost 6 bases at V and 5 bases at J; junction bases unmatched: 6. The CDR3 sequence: CASRPDREYGYTF. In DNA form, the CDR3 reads TGTGCCAGCAGACCTGACAGGGAATATGGCTACACCTTC.

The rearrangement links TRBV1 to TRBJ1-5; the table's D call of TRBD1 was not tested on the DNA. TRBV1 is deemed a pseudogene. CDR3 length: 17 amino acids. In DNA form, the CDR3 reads TGCACCAGCAGCCAAGATTTGAGAGGGGGAAGCAATCAGCCCCAGCATTTT. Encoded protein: CTSSQDLRGGSNQPQHF.

The CDR3: CASSFVRGPLGTQYF. CDR3 in DNA: TGTGCCAGCAGTTTTGTCAGGGGGCCTCTCGGGACCCAGTACTTC. The chain links TRBV28 to TRBJ2-5, with TRBD1 matching over 8 bases. This CDR3 has 15 amino acids. Germline V lookup: CDR1 MDHEN, CDR2 SYDVKM. The V gene end was trimmed by 3 bases and the J gene end by 7 bases; junction bases not matched to a gene: 10.

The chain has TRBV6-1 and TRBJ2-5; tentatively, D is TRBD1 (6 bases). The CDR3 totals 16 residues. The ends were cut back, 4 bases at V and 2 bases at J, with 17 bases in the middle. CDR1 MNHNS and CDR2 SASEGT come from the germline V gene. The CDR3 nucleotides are TGTGCCAGCAGTGCCCCCTCTGGCAGGGGACAAGAGACCCAGTACTTC. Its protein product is CASSAPSGRGQETQYF.

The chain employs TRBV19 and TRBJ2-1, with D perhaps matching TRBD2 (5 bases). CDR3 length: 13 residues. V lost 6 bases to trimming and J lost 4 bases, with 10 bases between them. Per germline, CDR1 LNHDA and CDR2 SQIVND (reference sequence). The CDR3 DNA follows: TGTGCCAGTAGGAGGGTAGCGTACAATGAGCAGTTCTTC. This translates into CASRRVAYNEQFF.

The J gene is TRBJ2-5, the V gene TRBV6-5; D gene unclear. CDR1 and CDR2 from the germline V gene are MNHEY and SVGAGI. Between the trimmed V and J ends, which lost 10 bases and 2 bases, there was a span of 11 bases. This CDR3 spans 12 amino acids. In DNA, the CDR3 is TGTGCCACCGCTGGGCAGCAAGAGACCCAGTACTTC. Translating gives CATAGQQETQYF.

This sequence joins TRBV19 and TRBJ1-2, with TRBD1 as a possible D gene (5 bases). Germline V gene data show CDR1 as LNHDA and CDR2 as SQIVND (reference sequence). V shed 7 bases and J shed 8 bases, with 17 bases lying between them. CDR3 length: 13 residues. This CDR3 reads CASTDVGWGGYTF. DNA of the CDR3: TGTGCCAGTACCGATGTGGGTTGGGGCGGCTACACCTTC.

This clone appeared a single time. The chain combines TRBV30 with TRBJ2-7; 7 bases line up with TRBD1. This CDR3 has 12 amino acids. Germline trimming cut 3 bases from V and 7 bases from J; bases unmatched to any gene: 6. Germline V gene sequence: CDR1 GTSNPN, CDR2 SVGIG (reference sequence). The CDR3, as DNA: TGTGCCTGGAGACAGGGGTCGCGGGAGCAGTACTTC. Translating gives CAWRQGSREQYF.

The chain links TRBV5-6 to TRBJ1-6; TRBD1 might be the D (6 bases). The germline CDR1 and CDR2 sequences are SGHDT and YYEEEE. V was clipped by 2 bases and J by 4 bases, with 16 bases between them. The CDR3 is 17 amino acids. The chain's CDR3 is CASSLIGGGQYNSPLHF. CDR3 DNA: TGTGCCAGCAGCTTAATAGGCGGAGGACAGTATAATTCACCCCTCCACTTT.

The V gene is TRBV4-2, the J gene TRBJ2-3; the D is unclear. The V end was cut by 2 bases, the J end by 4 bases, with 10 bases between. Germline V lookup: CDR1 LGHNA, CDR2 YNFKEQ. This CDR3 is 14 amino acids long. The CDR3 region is CASSQTIWADTQYF. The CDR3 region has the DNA TGTGCCAGCAGCCAAACTATCTGGGCAGATACGCAGTATTTT.

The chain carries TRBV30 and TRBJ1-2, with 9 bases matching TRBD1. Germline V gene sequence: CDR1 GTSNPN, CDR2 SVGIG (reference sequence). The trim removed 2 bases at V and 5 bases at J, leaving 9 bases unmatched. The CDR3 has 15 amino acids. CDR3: CAWSSPGQGAYGYTF. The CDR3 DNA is TGTGCCTGGAGTTCGCCGGGACAGGGTGCTTATGGCTACACCTTC.

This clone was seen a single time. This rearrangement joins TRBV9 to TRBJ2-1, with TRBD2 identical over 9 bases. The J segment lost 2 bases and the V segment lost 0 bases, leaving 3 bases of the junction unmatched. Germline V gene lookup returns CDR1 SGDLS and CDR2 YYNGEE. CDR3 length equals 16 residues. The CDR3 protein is CASSVGASGTYNEQFF. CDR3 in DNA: TGTGCCAGCAGCGTAGGGGCTAGCGGGACCTACAATGAGCAGTTCTTC.

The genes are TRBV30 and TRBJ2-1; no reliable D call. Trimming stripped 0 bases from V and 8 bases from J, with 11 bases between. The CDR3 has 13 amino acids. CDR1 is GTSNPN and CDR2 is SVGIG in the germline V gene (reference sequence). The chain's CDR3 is CAWSVRGRDEQFF. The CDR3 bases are TGTGCCTGGAGTGTACGAGGTCGGGATGAGCAGTTCTTC. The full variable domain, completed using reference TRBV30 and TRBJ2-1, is SQTIHQWPATLVQPVGSPLSLECTVEGTSNPNLYWYRQAAGRGLQLLFYSVGIGQISSEVPQNLSASRPQDRQFILSSKKLLLSDSGFYLCAWSVRGRDEQFFGPGTRLTVL.

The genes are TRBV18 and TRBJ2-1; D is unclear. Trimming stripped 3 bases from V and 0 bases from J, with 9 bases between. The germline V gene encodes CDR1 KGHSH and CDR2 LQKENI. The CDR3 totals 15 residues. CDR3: CASSPEISSYNEQFF. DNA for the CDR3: TGTGCCAGCTCACCCGAAATTAGCTCCTACAATGAGCAGTTCTTC.

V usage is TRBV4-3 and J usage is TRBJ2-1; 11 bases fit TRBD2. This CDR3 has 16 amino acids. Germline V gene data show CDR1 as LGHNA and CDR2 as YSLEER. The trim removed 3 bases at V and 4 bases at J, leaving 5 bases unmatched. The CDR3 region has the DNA TGCGCCAGCAGCCAGGCAACTAGCGGGAGTTACAATGAGCAGTTCTTC. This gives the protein CASSQATSGSYNEQFF.